The 5 T cell receptor beta chains given below trace back to one sample, sequenced in a study of blood T cells in healthy people across ages. A second PCR of 7 to 11 cycles used a sample-barcoded 5' primer and a J-beta primer mix. TCRdb ran MiXCR on the 5' RACE reads and lists one entry per CDR3 protein. Of roughly 800,000 distinct CDR3 sequences listed, approximately 25% are singletons. These data are also associated with another study on T cells of mothers and their children.

Material: blood. The receptor source for this set is a boy aged 10-17 years in good health.

The V gene is TRBV28, the J gene TRBJ2-3; D tentatively reads TRBD1 or TRBD2 (5 bases each). CDR3 length: 15 amino acids. Trimming shortened V by 0 bases and J by 4 bases, and 11 bases separated the two germline ends. CDR1 is MDHEN and CDR2 is SYDVKM in the germline V gene. The CDR3 loop reads CASSLWGQGPDTQYF. The CDR3 DNA reads TGTGCCAGCAGTTTATGGGGGCAGGGACCAGATACGCAGTATTTT.

The V call is TRBV4-3, the J call TRBJ1-4, with TRBD1 as a possible D gene (6 bases). The germline gives CDR1 LGHNA, CDR2 YSLEER. The CDR3 consists of 15 residues. The V end lost 0 bases, the J end lost 8 bases, and 13 bases lay between the germline ends. This CDR3 reads CASSQDPQGNEKLFF. The CDR3 DNA reads TGCGCCAGCAGCCAAGATCCCCAGGGGAACGAAAAACTGTTTTTT.

This clonotype was counted many times. This CDR3 reads CASSPFIETQYF. CDR3 DNA sequence: TGTGCCAGCAGCCCGTTCATCGAGACCCAGTACTTC. The chain uses TRBV7-9 and TRBJ2-5, with D hard to call. Germline V CDR1 and CDR2: SEHNR, FQNEAQ (reference sequence). V lost 5 bases, J lost 5 bases, and 9 bases lay in between. The CDR3 consists of 12 residues.

The J gene is TRBJ1-1, the V gene TRBV5-5; D not certain. CDR1 SGHKS and CDR2 YYEKEE come from the germline V gene (reference sequence). The V gene lost 4 bases and the J gene lost 1 base, with 8 bases spanning the gap. The length of the CDR3 is 13 residues. CDR3 protein: CASSRIGNTEAFF. CDR3 nucleotides: TGTGCCAGCAGCCGGATCGGGAACACTGAAGCTTTCTTT.

CDR3 coding DNA: TGTGCCAGCAGTCCGTTCTCTCCCTCCTACGAGCAGTACTTC. Its protein is CASSPFSPSYEQYF. This sequence joins TRBV27 and TRBJ2-7; D gene ambiguous. CDR3 length: 14 amino acids. The V end lost 5 bases, the J end lost 0 bases, and 11 bases lay between the germline ends. Germline CDR1 and CDR2: MNHEY and SMNVEV (reference sequence).